The 28 T cell receptor beta chains below come from one sample, sequenced in a study of vaccination effects on CD4 cells after COVID-19. The data were produced by immunoSEQ multiplex PCR, yet TCRdb's version contains in-frame clones alone and is incomplete. Counted here are 65,000 to 95,000 clones, around four fifths occurring once; the ten biggest clones make up about 1%. Their antigen targets remain unknown. Peptide-pool stimulation followed by sequencing identified expanded antigen-specific CD4+ clonotypes in the ViraFEST assay. When around nine days of culture had elapsed, CD4+ T cells were isolated. Vaccine administered to participants consisted of two doses of either BNT162b2 or mRNA-1273. The source material was CD4+ T cells from PBMCs cultured with HCoV-OC43 spike peptides, sampled after COVID-19 vaccination. Indicated subset: HCoV-OC43 spike overlapping peptide pool stimulation. The source is a human donor who received a COVID-19 vaccine.

The sample holds one count of this clone. V usage is TRBV7-2 and J usage is TRBJ1-2; D is possibly TRBD1 (5 bases). V lost 4 bases to trimming and J lost 5 bases, with 11 bases between them. Germline V gene sequence: CDR1 SGHTA, CDR2 FQGNSA. The CDR3 has 13 amino acids. DNA of the CDR3: TGTGCCAGCAGCTGGGGGAAGGGGTATGGCTACACCTTC. It codes for CASSWGKGYGYTF.

This clone appeared a few times. J is TRBJ2-5 and V is TRBV2, with D possibly matching TRBD2 (7 bases). With 0 bases removed from V and 4 bases from J, the gap between germline ends came to 12 bases. The length of the CDR3 is 15 residues. Germline lookup yields CDR1 SNHLY and CDR2 FYNNEI. The CDR3 protein is CASSEAGGLGETQYF. In nucleotides, the CDR3 is TGTGCCAGCAGTGAAGCGGGGGGGCTTGGAGAGACCCAGTACTTC.

The chain combines TRBV18 with TRBJ2-5; TRBD1 matches at 7 bases. This CDR3 contains 12 residues. Trimming removed 5 bases from V and 3 bases from J; junction bases left unmatched: 0. Per the germline V gene, CDR1 is KGHSH and CDR2 is LQKENI. CDR3 sequence: CASSGTEETQYF. CDR3 in DNA: TGTGCCAGCTCAGGGACAGAAGAGACCCAGTACTTC.

This clone showed up just a few times. The chain carries TRBV4-1 and TRBJ1-1, with D tentatively TRBD1 (5 bases). Germline-derived CDR1 and CDR2 are MGHRA and YSYEKL. Trimming stripped 3 bases from V and 5 bases from J, with 16 bases between. The CDR3 is 15 residues long. The CDR3 bases are TGCGCCAGCAGCCACGCTATGGGGGGGAGGACTGAAGCTTTCTTT. Protein: CASSHAMGGRTEAFF.

The gene calls are TRBV28 and TRBJ1-1; no clear D. From germline, CDR1 is MDHEN and CDR2 SYDVKM. The CDR3 is 13 amino acids. Between the trimmed V and J ends, which lost 10 bases and 0 bases, there was a span of 12 bases. The CDR3 coding sequence is TGTGCCACCTTAGAGGCTCTGAACACTGAAGCTTTCTTT. It is translated as CATLEALNTEAFF.

V usage is TRBV5-8 and J usage is TRBJ1-1, with D possibly being TRBD1 (6 bases). The CDR3 is 12 residues long. Germline V CDR1 and CDR2: SGHTS, YDEGEE. Trimming took off 2 bases at V and 10 bases at J, with 12 bases between the two ends. This chain's CDR3 is CASSFLIRGAFF. In DNA, the CDR3 is TGTGCCAGCAGCTTTTTGATCAGGGGAGCTTTCTTT.

This rearrangement joins TRBV23-1 to TRBJ1-2, with D perhaps TRBD1 (6 bases). TRBV23-1 is recorded as an ORF, its role being uncertain. The CDR3 runs to 15 residues. V lost 0 bases to trimming and J lost 7 bases, with 15 bases between them. CDR3 loop: CASSQSAQGKSGYTF. CDR3 DNA sequence: TGCGCCAGCAGTCAATCTGCTCAGGGGAAGTCTGGCTACACCTTC.

This chain uses TRBV7-9 with TRBJ1-2; 7 nucleotides align to TRBD1. The germline V gene encodes CDR1 SEHNR and CDR2 FQNEAQ (reference sequence). The J segment lost 8 bases and the V segment lost 5 bases, leaving 11 bases of the junction unmatched. This CDR3 is 14 amino acids long. The CDR3 spells CASSPGQDLRGYTF. CDR3 DNA sequence: TGTGCCAGCAGCCCTGGACAGGACCTTCGGGGCTACACCTTC.

The V gene is TRBV6-5, the J gene TRBJ2-7; a weak D match, TRBD2 (5 bases). The CDR3 is 14 amino acids. CDR1 and CDR2 (germline): MNHEY, SVGAGI. Trimming pared 6 bases from V and 6 bases from J, leaving 18 bases between. The CDR3: CASRIPGSHGEQYV. The CDR3 DNA sequence: TGTGCCAGCAGGATACCGGGAAGTCACGGCGAGCAGTACGTC.

This sequence joins TRBV6-5 and TRBJ2-5; the D is unclear. In germline, CDR1 is MNHEY, CDR2 SVGAGI. Trimming removed 6 bases from V and 4 bases from J, with 12 bases in between. The CDR3 is 13 residues long. DNA of the CDR3: TGTGCCAGCAGACCTATAGGACGAGAGACCCAGTACTTC. This gives the protein CASRPIGRETQYF.

The chain recombines TRBV3-1 (or the pseudogene TRBV3-2) with TRBJ2-2; 7 bases are shared with TRBD1. V lost 4 bases and J lost 6; bases outside the gene matches: 5. The length of the CDR3 is 14 residues. The germline CDR1 and CDR2 sequences are LGHDT and YNNKEL (reference sequence). The CDR3 nucleotides are TGTGCCAGCAGCCTGGGACAGCTCTCCGGGGAGCTGTTTTTT. Its protein product is CASSLGQLSGELFF.

The chain joins TRBV24-1 to TRBJ2-1; D might be TRBD1 (6 bases). Per germline, CDR1 KGHDR and CDR2 SFDVKD. V was shortened by 4 bases and J by 2 bases, with 8 bases between the two germline ends. The CDR3 contains 14 residues. The DNA for the CDR3 is TGTGCCACCAGTGACTCAGGGGCCTACAATGAGCAGTTCTTC. Protein: CATSDSGAYNEQFF.

The CDR3 region has the DNA TGTGCCAGCGCAGTCGGGACGTACACTGAAGCTTTCTTT. Translating gives CASAVGTYTEAFF. J is TRBJ1-1 and V is TRBV2; D is perhaps TRBD1 (5 bases). V gave up 8 bases and J gave up 3 bases, with 13 bases separating them. Germline V gene data show CDR1 as SNHLY and CDR2 as FYNNEI. The CDR3 length is 13 residues.

The chain uses TRBV5-1 and TRBJ1-2; the D gene is possibly TRBD1 (6 bases). The CDR3 contains 15 residues. Trimming left V 6 bases short and J 3 bases short, with 18 bases between. In germline, CDR1 is SGHRS, CDR2 YFSETQ. The CDR3, as DNA: TGCGCCAGCAACCCCCTCGGGGGCGGGGACTATGGCTACACCTTC. Its translation: CASNPLGGGDYGYTF.

A single count supports this clone. V usage is TRBV30 and J usage is TRBJ1-2, with 7 bases aligning to TRBD1. CDR1 GTSNPN and CDR2 SVGIG come from the germline V gene (reference sequence). CDR3 length equals 13 residues. Trimming took 2 bases from V and 2 from J; bases not matched to a gene: 2. Written as DNA, the CDR3 is TGTGCCTGGAGTAGGGGGCTAAACTATGGCTACACCTTC. It encodes CAWSRGLNYGYTF.

The V call is TRBV6-5, the J call TRBJ2-7; TRBD1 aligns across 7 bases. The CDR3 loop spans 12 amino acids. Germline assignment: CDR1 MNHEY and CDR2 SVGAGI. This CDR3 reads CASSREQGKVDV. The CDR3 bases are TGTGCCAGCAGTAGGGAACAGGGGAAGGTAGACGTC.

This clone was seen a handful of times. The chain carries TRBV5-1 and TRBJ1-3; 7 nucleotides match TRBD1. Trimming removed 0 bases from V and 0 bases from J; junction bases left unmatched: 3. There are 16 residues in the CDR3. Germline CDR1 and CDR2: SGHRS and YFSETQ. The CDR3 here is CASSLGQGFSGNTIYF. The CDR3 coding sequence is TGCGCCAGCAGCTTGGGACAGGGATTCTCTGGAAACACCATATATTTT.

The chain has TRBV5-1 and TRBJ1-1, with D uncertain. V was cut by 0 bases and J by 4 bases, with 10 bases left in between. In germline, CDR1 is SGHRS, CDR2 YFSETQ. This CDR3 comprises 14 residues. The CDR3 spells CASSLVREFTEAFF. The CDR3, as DNA: TGCGCCAGCAGCTTGGTAAGAGAATTCACTGAAGCTTTCTTT.

This chain's CDR3 is CASSQLQGGYGYTF. The CDR3 nucleotides read TGTGCCAGCAGCCAACTCCAGGGCGGCTATGGCTACACCTTC. The chain couples TRBV3-1 (or the pseudogene TRBV3-2) to TRBJ1-2; D might be TRBD1 (5 bases). There are 14 residues in the CDR3. Germline V gene sequence: CDR1 LGHDT, CDR2 YNNKEL (reference sequence). The ends were cut back, 2 bases at V and 4 bases at J, with 11 bases in the middle.

This CDR3 is CASSLDRMNTEAFF. DNA for the CDR3: TGTGCCAGCAGCCTGGACAGAATGAACACTGAAGCTTTCTTT. The V gene is TRBV5-6, the J gene TRBJ1-1, with D possibly TRBD1 on 6 matching bases. Germline V gene sequence: CDR1 SGHDT, CDR2 YYEEEE. Trimming took off 4 bases at V and 0 bases at J, with 10 bases between the two ends. The CDR3 runs to 14 residues.

V is TRBV4-1 and J is TRBJ1-1, with 8 bases matching TRBD1. Germline CDR1 MGHRA, CDR2 YSYEKL. V dropped 2 bases and J dropped 0; count of bases not matched to a gene: 8. The CDR3 is 17 residues long. The CDR3 DNA reads as TGCGCCAGCAGCCAATACAGGGGGGCGGGGGTGAACACTGAAGCTTTCTTT. This gives the protein CASSQYRGAGVNTEAFF.

V usage is TRBV6-5 and J usage is TRBJ2-1; 11 nucleotides match TRBD1. CDR3 length: 15 amino acids. The germline CDR1 and CDR2 sequences are MNHEY and SVGAGI. V trimming: 5 bases; J trimming: 2 bases; junction bases outside the gene matches: 2. CDR3 amino acids: CASSKGQGAYNEQFF. The CDR3 DNA follows: TGTGCCAGCAGTAAGGGACAGGGGGCCTACAATGAGCAGTTCTTC.

In DNA, the CDR3 is TGTGCCAGTAGTGAAAACAGGGAGGCCAGTGTCGTGAACACTGAAGCTTTCTTT. It translates to CASSENREASVVNTEAFF. V is TRBV19 and J is TRBJ1-1; D is perhaps TRBD1 (6 bases). Trimming shortened V by 5 bases and J by 0 bases, and 22 bases separated the two germline ends. CDR1 is LNHDA, CDR2 SQIVND, per germline (reference sequence). The CDR3 runs 18 residues.

This sequence joins TRBV5-6 and TRBJ1-2; 10 nucleotides line up with TRBD1. Germline CDR1 reads SGHDT; CDR2 reads YYEEEE. Unmatched junction bases numbered 7, after V lost 4 bases and J lost 4 bases. CDR3 length equals 15 residues. CDR3 sequence reads: CASSQDRGILYGYTF. CDR3 in DNA: TGTGCCAGCAGCCAGGACAGGGGGATACTCTATGGCTACACCTTC.

This chain connects TRBV6-5 to TRBJ1-6, with 8 bases matching TRBD1. V trimming: 7 bases; J trimming: 11 bases; junction bases outside the gene matches: 10. Germline lookup yields CDR1 MNHEY and CDR2 SVGAGI. CDR3 size: 14 residues. The CDR3 spells CASKRGQGFTPLHF. The CDR3 coding sequence is TGTGCCAGCAAAAGAGGACAGGGTTTTACACCCCTCCACTTT.

This chain links TRBV6-5 with TRBJ2-3, with TRBD2 as a possible D gene (5 bases). Trimming removed 6 bases at V and 2 bases at J, with 12 bases between. This CDR3 is 14 amino acids long. Germline CDR1 MNHEY, CDR2 SVGAGI. The CDR3 is CASSQRENTDTQYF. CDR3 coding DNA: TGTGCCAGCAGCCAGAGGGAAAACACAGATACGCAGTATTTT.

V gene TRBV5-4 combines with J gene TRBJ2-6, with D tentatively TRBD2 (5 bases). The CDR3 has 15 amino acids. V lost 0 bases and J lost 3, with 7 bases in between. Per the germline V gene, CDR1 is SGHNT and CDR2 is YYREEE (reference sequence). DNA of the CDR3: TGTGCCAGCAGCTTGGCGGGGAGTGGGGCCAACGTCCTGACTTTC. This codes for CASSLAGSGANVLTF.

This rearrangement joins TRBV19 to TRBJ1-5; TRBD1 matches 9 bases. Germline trimming cut 4 bases from V and 4 bases from J; bases unmatched to any gene: 5. In germline, CDR1 is LNHDA, CDR2 SQIVND (reference sequence). The CDR3 sequence is 15 residues long. The CDR3 nucleotides are TGTGCCAGTAGTACATGGGACAGGGTGAATCAGCCCCAGCATTTT. Protein sequence: CASSTWDRVNQPQHF.